These 14 T cell receptor beta chains came from one sample sequenced in a study of T cell repertoires in cytomegalovirus infection. Antigens for these TCRs are unknown. MiXCR, applied by TCRdb to the reads, yields one record per CDR3 protein. The sample holds 370,000 or so distinct CDR3 sequences, roughly a third seen once. Sample: cultured PBMCs, taken from culture after CMV antigen stimulation. These receptor sequences come from a human donor in good health (CMV status not recorded). Some clones in this sample may be carry-over from other donors' samples.

The chain carries TRBV4-1 and TRBJ1-2; D is ambiguous. The germline V gene encodes CDR1 MGHRA and CDR2 YSYEKL. CDR3 size: 13 residues. Trimming pared 0 bases from V and 4 bases from J, leaving 6 bases between. This CDR3 is CASSQERTYGYTF. The CDR3 coding sequence is TGCGCCAGCAGCCAAGAACGGACCTATGGCTACACCTTC.

The rearrangement uses TRBV19 and TRBJ1-1, with 7 positions matching TRBD1. This CDR3 has 14 amino acids. CDR1 and CDR2 (germline): LNHDA, SQIVND (reference sequence). Unmatched junction bases numbered 8, after V lost 6 bases and J lost 4 bases. The CDR3 protein is CASRHRGPSTEAFF. The CDR3, as DNA: TGTGCCAGTAGACACAGGGGCCCCAGCACTGAAGCTTTCTTT.

The V gene is TRBV19, the J gene TRBJ2-3; 9 bases align to TRBD2. Germline CDR1 LNHDA, CDR2 SQIVND (reference sequence). CDR3 length: 18 residues. V shed 4 bases and J 4 bases; nucleotides not matched to a gene: 15. The DNA for the CDR3 is TGTGCCAGTAGTAAAAGTCGCCAGGGACTAGCAGTACCAGATACGCAGTATTTT. Residues: CASSKSRQGLAVPDTQYF.

The chain uses TRBV7-2 and TRBJ2-5; D is unresolved. V was shortened by 0 bases and J by 7 bases, with 9 bases between the two germline ends. The CDR3 has 13 amino acids. CDR1 SGHTA and CDR2 FQGNSA come from the germline V gene. CDR3 sequence reads: CASSLATLGTQYF. In DNA form, the CDR3 reads TGTGCCAGCAGCTTAGCAACTCTCGGGACCCAGTACTTC. The full variable domain, its missing parts supplied by reference TRBV7-2 and TRBJ2-5, is GAGVSQSPSNKVTEKGKDVELRCDPISGHTALYWYRQSLGQGLEFLIYFQGNSAPDKSGLPSDRFSAERTGGSVSTLTIQRTQQEDSAVYLCASSLATLGTQYFGPGTRLLVL.

The table lists this clonotype with a few counts. CDR3 protein: CASSVPQETQYF. The CDR3 bases are TGTGCCAGCAGCGTACCACAAGAGACCCAGTACTTC. The genes are TRBV7-2 and TRBJ2-5; D call uncertain. Germline CDR1 SGHTA, CDR2 FQGNSA. The CDR3 runs to 12 residues. Trimming cost V 5 bases and J 2 bases, with 6 bases left between them.

This clonotype was picked up a small number of times. The V and J genes are TRBV7-8 and TRBJ2-3, with a tentative D call TRBD1 (5 bases). The CDR3 runs to 13 residues. Trimming stripped 8 bases from V and 1 base from J, with 10 bases between. Germline V gene sequence: CDR1 SGHVS, CDR2 FQNEAQ. CDR3 residues: CASHLGGTDTQYF. Here the CDR3 DNA reads TGTGCCAGCCACCTAGGGGGCACAGATACGCAGTATTTT. Full variable domain (remainder filled in from reference TRBV7-8 and TRBJ2-3): GAGVSQSPRYKVAKRGQDVALRCDPISGHVSLFWYQQALGQGPEFLTYFQNEAQLDKSGLPSDRFFAERPEGSVSTLKIQRTQQEDSAVYLCASHLGGTDTQYFGPGTRLTVL.

This clonotype was observed at least ten times. The chain has TRBV7-2 and TRBJ1-5; tentatively, D is TRBD1 (5 bases). Deletions cut 1 base from V and 3 bases from J, with 10 bases between. Germline loops: CDR1 SGHTA, CDR2 FQGNSA. The CDR3 is 15 amino acids. The CDR3 DNA reads TGTGCCAGCAGCTTAGGCGGGGGGAACAATCAGCCCCAGCATTTT. This translates into CASSLGGGNNQPQHF. Filled out from reference TRBV7-2 and TRBJ1-5, the complete variable domain reads GAGVSQSPSNKVTEKGKDVELRCDPISGHTALYWYRQSLGQGLEFLIYFQGNSAPDKSGLPSDRFSAERTGGSVSTLTIQRTQQEDSAVYLCASSLGGGNNQPQHFGDGTRLSIL.

The CDR3 DNA reads as TGTGCCACCGGGGACCTTACAGATACGCAGTATTTT. This gives the protein CATGDLTDTQYF. This rearrangement joins TRBV24-1 to TRBJ2-3, with D perhaps given as TRBD1 or TRBD2 (5 bases each). CDR1 is KGHDR and CDR2 is SFDVKD in the germline V gene. V dropped 9 bases and J dropped 3 bases, with 9 bases sitting between them. CDR3 size: 12 residues.

This clonotype appeared a few times. This chain connects TRBV6-1 to TRBJ2-3; possibly TRBD2 for D (6 bases). This CDR3 has 14 residues. Germline V gene lookup returns CDR1 MNHNS and CDR2 SASEGT. V was trimmed by 6 bases and J by 4 bases, leaving 14 bases between them. CDR3 protein: CASRPGLPSDTQYF. The CDR3 DNA reads TGTGCCAGCAGGCCGGGACTCCCCTCAGATACGCAGTATTTT.

The chain is built from TRBV12-3 or TRBV12-4 and TRBJ1-2; a possible D gene is TRBD1 (6 bases). CDR3 length: 15 residues. Trimming cost V 2 bases and J 5 bases, with 15 bases left between them. The DNA for the CDR3 is TGTGCCAGCAGTTTATGGGTTACAGGGACTTATGGCTACACCTTC. Translation: CASSLWVTGTYGYTF.

This clonotype was found many times. This chain links TRBV7-2 with TRBJ2-1, with 7 bases matching TRBD2. The CDR3 loop spans 13 amino acids. With V trimmed by 1 base and J by 7 bases, 1 base remained unmatched. Germline CDR1 reads SGHTA; CDR2 reads FQGNSA. CDR3 loop: CASSLGDYNEQFF. In DNA form, the CDR3 reads TGTGCCAGCAGCTTAGGGGACTATAATGAGCAGTTCTTC.

This clonotype was seen more than once but under ten times. This chain uses TRBV10-3 with TRBJ2-3, with 10 bases that match TRBD1. Germline V CDR1 and CDR2: ENHRY, SYGVKD. The CDR3 consists of 15 residues. With 3 bases clipped from V and 2 bases from J, the junction kept 2 bases outside the gene matches. CDR3 region: CAISDGQGDTDTQYF. Here the CDR3 DNA reads TGTGCCATCAGTGACGGACAGGGGGACACAGATACGCAGTATTTT.

This clonotype appeared many times. V usage is TRBV7-4 and J usage is TRBJ1-1; D possibly corresponds to TRBD1 (5 bases). The V gene's germline CDR1 is SGHVT and CDR2 SQSDAQ. V lost 2 bases to trimming and J lost 1 base, with 8 bases between them. This CDR3 is 14 amino acids long. The CDR3 sequence is CASSLQGGNTEAFF. CDR3 bases: TGTGCCAGCAGCTTACAGGGCGGGAACACTGAAGCTTTCTTT.

This clonotype was recorded at least ten times. The chain carries TRBV5-6 and TRBJ1-5; D remains unclear. This CDR3 has 16 amino acids. V lost 0 bases, J lost 5 bases, and 15 bases lay in between. The germline V gene encodes CDR1 SGHDT and CDR2 YYEEEE. CDR3 nucleotides: TGTGCCAGCAGCTTGGGGTTGGGCAGTGTGGATCAGCCCCAGCATTTT. This sequence encodes CASSLGLGSVDQPQHF.